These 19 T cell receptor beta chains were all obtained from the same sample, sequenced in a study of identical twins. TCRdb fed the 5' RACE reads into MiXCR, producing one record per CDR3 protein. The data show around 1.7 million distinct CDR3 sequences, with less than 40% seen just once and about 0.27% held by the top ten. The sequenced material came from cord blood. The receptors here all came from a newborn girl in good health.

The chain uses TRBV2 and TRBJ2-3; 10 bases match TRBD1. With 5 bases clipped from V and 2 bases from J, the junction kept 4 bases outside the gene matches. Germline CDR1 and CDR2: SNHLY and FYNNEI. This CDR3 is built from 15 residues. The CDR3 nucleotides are TGTGCCAGCAGTCGGGACAGGGGAATCACAGATACGCAGTATTTT. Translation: CASSRDRGITDTQYF.

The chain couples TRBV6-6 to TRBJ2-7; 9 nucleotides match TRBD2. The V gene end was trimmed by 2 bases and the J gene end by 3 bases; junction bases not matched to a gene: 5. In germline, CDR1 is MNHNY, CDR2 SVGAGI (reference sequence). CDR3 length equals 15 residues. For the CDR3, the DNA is TGTGCCAGCAGTTACGGCGCTAGCGGGGACTACGAGCAGTACTTC. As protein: CASSYGASGDYEQYF.

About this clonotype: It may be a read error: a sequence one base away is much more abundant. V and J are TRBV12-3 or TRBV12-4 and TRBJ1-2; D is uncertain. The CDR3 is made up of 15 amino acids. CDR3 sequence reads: CARSSTADVNYGYTF. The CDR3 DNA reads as TGTGCCCGCAGTTCAACCGCGGACGTTAACTATGGCTACACCTTC.

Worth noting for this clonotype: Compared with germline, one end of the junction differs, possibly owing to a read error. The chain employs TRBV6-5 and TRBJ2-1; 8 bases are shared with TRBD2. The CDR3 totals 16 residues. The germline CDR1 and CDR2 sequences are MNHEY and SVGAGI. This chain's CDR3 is CASSYVWREDYNERFF. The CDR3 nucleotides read TGTGCCAGCAGTTACGTTTGGCGGGAGGACTACAATGAGCGGTTCTTC.

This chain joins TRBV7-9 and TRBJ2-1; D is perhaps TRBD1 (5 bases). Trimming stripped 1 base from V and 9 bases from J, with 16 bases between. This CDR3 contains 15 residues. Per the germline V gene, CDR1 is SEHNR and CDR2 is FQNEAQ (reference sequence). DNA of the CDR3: TGTGCCAGCAGCTTAGAATTGAGTTTGGGGCGTGAGCAGTTCTTC. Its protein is CASSLELSLGREQFF.

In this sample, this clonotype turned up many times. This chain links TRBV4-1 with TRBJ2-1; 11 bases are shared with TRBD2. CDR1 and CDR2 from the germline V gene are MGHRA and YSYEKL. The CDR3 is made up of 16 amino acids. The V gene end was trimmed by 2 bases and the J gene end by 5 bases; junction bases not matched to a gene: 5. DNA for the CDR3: TGCGCCAGCAGCCAACCTGCTAGCGGGAGGCACAATGAGCAGTTCTTC. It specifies CASSQPASGRHNEQFF.

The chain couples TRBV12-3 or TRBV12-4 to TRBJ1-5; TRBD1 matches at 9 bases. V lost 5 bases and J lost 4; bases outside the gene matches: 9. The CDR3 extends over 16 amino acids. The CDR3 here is CASSDTGGFSNQPQHF. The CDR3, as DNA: TGTGCCAGCAGTGACACAGGGGGCTTCTCTAATCAGCCCCAGCATTTT.

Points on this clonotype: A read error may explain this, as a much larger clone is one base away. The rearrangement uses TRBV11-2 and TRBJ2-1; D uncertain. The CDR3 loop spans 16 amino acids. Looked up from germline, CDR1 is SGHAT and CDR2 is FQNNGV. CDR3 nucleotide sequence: TGTGCCAGCGGCTTAATCAGGTCGTCATCCTACAATGAGCAGTTCTTC. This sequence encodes CASGLIRSSSYNEQFF.

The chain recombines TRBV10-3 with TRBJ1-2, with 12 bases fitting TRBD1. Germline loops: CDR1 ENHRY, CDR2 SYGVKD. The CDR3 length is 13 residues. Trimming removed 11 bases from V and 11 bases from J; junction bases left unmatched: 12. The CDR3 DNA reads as TGTGCCGATTCCCCTGGGACAGGGGGCGCGTACACCTTC. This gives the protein CADSPGTGGAYTF.

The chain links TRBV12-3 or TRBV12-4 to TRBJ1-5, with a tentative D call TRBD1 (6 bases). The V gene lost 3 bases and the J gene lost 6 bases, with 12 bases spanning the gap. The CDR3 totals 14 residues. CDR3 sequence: CASSFSRGGQPQHF. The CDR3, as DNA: TGTGCCAGCAGTTTTTCCAGGGGTGGTCAGCCCCAGCATTTT.

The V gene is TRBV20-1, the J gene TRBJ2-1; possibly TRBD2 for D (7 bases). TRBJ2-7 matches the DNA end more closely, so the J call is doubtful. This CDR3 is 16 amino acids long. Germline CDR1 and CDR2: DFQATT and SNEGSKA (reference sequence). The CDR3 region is CSARTGGGSSYNEQYF. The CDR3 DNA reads TGCAGTGCTAGGACCGGGGGCGGGAGCTCCTACAATGAGCAGTACTTC.

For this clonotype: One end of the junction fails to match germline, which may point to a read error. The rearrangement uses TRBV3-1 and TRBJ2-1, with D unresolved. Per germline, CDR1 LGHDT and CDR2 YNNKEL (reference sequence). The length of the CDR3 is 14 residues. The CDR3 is CASSQDPLPNGQFF. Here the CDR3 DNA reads TGTGCCAGCAGCCAAGATCCACTACCCAATGGGCAGTTCTTC.

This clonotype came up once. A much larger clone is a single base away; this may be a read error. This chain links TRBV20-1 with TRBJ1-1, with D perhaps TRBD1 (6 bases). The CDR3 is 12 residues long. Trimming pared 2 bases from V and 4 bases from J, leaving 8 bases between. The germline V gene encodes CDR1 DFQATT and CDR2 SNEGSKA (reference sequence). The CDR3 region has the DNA TGCAGTGCTAGAAAGGGGGGCACTGAAGCTTTCTTT. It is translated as CSARKGGTEAFF.

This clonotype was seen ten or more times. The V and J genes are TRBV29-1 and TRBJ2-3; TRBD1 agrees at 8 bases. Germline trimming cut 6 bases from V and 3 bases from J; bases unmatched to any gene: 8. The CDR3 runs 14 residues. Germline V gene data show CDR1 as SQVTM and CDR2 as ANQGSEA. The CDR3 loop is CSVYDRGRTDTQYF. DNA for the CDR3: TGCAGCGTCTACGACAGGGGAAGGACAGATACGCAGTATTTT.

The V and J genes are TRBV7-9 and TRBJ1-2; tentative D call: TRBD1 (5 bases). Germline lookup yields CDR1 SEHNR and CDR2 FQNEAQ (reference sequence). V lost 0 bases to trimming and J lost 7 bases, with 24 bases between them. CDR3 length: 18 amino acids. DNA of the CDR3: TGTGCCAGCAGCTTAGCCCACCCCTATGACAGTCGGGTCTTTGGCTACACCTTC. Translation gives CASSLAHPYDSRVFGYTF.

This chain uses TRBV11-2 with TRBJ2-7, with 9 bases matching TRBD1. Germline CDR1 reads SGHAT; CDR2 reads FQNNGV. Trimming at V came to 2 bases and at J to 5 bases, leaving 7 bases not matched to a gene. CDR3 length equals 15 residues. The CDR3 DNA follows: TGTGCCAGCAGCTTACCCGGGACAGGGTCCCACGAGCAGTACTTC. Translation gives CASSLPGTGSHEQYF.

The DNA for the CDR3 is TGTGCCAGCAGCCAAGGACTTACAGGGCTTATCTACGAGCAGTACTTC. Protein: CASSQGLTGLIYEQYF. The V call is TRBV3-1, the J call TRBJ2-7; D may be TRBD1 (6 bases). This CDR3 spans 16 amino acids. The germline gives CDR1 LGHDT, CDR2 YNNKEL (reference sequence). Deletions cut 1 base from V and 3 bases from J, with 16 bases between.

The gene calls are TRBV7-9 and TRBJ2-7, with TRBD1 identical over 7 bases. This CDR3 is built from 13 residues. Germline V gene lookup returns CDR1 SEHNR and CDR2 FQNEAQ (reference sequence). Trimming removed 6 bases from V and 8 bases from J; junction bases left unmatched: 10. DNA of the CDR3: TGTGCCAGCAGTATAGAAAGGGGGCCCAAGCAGTACTTC. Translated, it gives CASSIERGPKQYF.

CDR3 DNA: TGTGCCAGCAGCCGCCGACTAGCGGGGGGGTCCTACAATGAGCAGTTCTTC. It is translated as CASSRRLAGGSYNEQFF. This sequence joins TRBV3-1 and TRBJ2-1, with 14 bases identical to TRBD2. Trimming removed 4 bases from V and 1 base from J; junction bases left unmatched: 3. Germline CDR1 LGHDT, CDR2 YNNKEL (reference sequence). CDR3 length: 17 amino acids.